The 3 T cell receptor beta chains in this list originate from one sample, sequenced in a study of T cells after posttransplantation cyclophosphamide. The repertoire was sequenced with immunoSEQ multiplex PCR; TCRdb's copy has only in-frame clones and lacks some. The data hold some 15,000 clones, with roughly 80% observed a single time. Controls had myeloablative marrow grafts with methotrexate and calcineurin inhibitor, sampled at 1 year. This sample comprised PBMCs, obtained 410 to 450 days after allogeneic stem cell transplant with calcineurin inhibitor and methotrexate. Receptor source: a male patient aged 25 to 39 who received an allogeneic stem cell transplant from an unrelated donor, was CMV-positive, and had acute and chronic GVHD. Some of the T cells may derive from the graft donor.

The chain links TRBV7-2 to TRBJ2-5; 7 nucleotides align to TRBD1. J was trimmed by 5 bases and V by 1 base; bases with no gene match: 10. Germline CDR1 reads SGHTA; CDR2 reads FQGNSA. The CDR3 has 16 residues. The CDR3 nucleotides are TGTGCCAGCAGCTTAGAAGTTAGGGGGCGCCGGGAGACCCAGTACTTC. This encodes CASSLEVRGRRETQYF.

CDR3 sequence: CASSSRVAGDNEQFF. DNA of the CDR3: TGTGCCAGCAGCTCTCGGGTAGCGGGAGACAATGAGCAGTTCTTC. The J gene is TRBJ2-1, the V gene TRBV9; TRBD2 matches at 9 bases. CDR3 length equals 15 residues. CDR1 and CDR2 from the germline V gene are SGDLS and YYNGEE. The junction had 7 bases not matched to a gene; V was cut back by 4 bases and J by 5 bases.

CDR3 nucleotide sequence: TGTGCCACCGCGCTAGCGGGGGGATACGAGCAGTACTTC. Translation gives CATALAGGYEQYF. This chain links TRBV25-1 with TRBJ2-7; TRBD2 matches 11 bases. The junction had 6 bases not matched to a gene; V was cut back by 10 bases and J by 4 bases. Germline CDR1 is MGHDK and CDR2 is SYGVNS. This CDR3 contains 13 residues.